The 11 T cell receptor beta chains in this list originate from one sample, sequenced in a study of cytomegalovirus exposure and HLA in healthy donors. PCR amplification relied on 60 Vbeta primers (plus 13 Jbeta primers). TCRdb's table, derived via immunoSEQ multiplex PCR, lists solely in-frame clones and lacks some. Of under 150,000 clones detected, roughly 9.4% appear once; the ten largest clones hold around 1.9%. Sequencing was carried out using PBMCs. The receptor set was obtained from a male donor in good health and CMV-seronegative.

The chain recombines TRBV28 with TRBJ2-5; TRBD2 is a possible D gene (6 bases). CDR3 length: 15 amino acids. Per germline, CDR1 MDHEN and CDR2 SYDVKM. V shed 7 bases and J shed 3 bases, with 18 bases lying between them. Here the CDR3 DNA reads TGTGCCAGCACCTCTCGGACGCGGGAAAAAGAGACCCAGTACTTC. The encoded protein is CASTSRTREKETQYF.

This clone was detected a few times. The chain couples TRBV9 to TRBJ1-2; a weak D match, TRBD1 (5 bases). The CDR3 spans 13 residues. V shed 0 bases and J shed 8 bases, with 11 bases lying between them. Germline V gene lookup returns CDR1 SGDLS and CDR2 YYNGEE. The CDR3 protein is CASSVASGDGYTF. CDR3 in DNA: TGTGCCAGCAGCGTAGCTTCGGGGGACGGCTACACCTTC.

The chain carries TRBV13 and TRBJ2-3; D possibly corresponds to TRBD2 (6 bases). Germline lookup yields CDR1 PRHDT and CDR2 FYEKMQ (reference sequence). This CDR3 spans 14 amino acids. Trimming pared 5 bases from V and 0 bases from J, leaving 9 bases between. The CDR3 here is CASSPGTSTDTQYF. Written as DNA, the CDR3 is TGTGCCAGCAGCCCGGGGACTAGCACAGATACGCAGTATTTT.

This CDR3 reads CASSLSGKVREDTQYF. DNA for the CDR3: TGTGCCAGCAGCCTAAGCGGGAAAGTCCGTGAAGATACGCAGTATTTT. The rearrangement uses TRBV7-2 and TRBJ2-3; 7 bases align to TRBD2. The CDR3 is 16 residues long. CDR1 and CDR2 (germline): SGHTA, FQGNSA. With 5 bases clipped from V and 5 bases from J, the junction kept 13 bases outside the gene matches.

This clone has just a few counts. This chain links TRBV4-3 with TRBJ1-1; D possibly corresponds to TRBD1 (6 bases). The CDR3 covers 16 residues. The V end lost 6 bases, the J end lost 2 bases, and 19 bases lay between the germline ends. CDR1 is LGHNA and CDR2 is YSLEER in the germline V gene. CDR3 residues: CASRFSSGTSNTEAFF. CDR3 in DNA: TGCGCCAGCAGATTCTCATCCGGGACATCCAACACTGAAGCTTTCTTT.

CDR3 protein: CASRRYGDTEAFF. The DNA of the CDR3 is TGTGCCAGCAGGCGTTACGGGGACACTGAAGCTTTCTTT. The chain joins TRBV5-8 to TRBJ1-1; D remains ambiguous. Germline V gives CDR1 SGHTS, CDR2 YDEGEE. This CDR3 contains 13 residues. Trimming stripped 5 bases from V and 3 bases from J, with 11 bases between.

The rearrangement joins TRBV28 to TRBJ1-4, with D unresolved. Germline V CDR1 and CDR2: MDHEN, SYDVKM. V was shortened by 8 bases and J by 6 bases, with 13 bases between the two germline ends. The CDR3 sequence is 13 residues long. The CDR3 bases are TGTGCCAGCTCGTTACAGCTTGATGAAAAACTGTTTTTT. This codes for CASSLQLDEKLFF.

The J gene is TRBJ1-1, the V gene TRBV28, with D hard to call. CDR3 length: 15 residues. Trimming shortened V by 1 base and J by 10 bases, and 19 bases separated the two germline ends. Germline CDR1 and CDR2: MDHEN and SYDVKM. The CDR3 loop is CASSLFVRAKEGAFF. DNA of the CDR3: TGTGCCAGCAGTTTATTCGTACGGGCAAAGGAGGGAGCTTTCTTT.

CDR3 coding DNA: TGCAGCGTTGTTTCCGGGGCCTACGAGCAGTACTTC. It codes for CSVVSGAYEQYF. V usage is TRBV29-1 and J usage is TRBJ2-7; D may be TRBD2 (5 bases). There are 12 residues in the CDR3. The ends were cut back, 4 bases at V and 2 bases at J, with 9 bases in the middle. The germline gives CDR1 SQVTM, CDR2 ANQGSEA.

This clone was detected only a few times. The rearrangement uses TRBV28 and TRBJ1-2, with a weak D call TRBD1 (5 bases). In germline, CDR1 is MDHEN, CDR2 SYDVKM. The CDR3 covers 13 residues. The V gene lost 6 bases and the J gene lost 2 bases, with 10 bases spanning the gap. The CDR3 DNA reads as TGTGCCAGCAGAACGACAGAGAACTATGGCTACACCTTC. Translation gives CASRTTENYGYTF.

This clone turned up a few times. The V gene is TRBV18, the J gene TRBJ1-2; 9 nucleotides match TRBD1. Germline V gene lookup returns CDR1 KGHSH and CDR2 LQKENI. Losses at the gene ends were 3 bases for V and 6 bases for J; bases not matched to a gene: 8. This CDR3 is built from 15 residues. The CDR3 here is CASSPHRGRGNGYTF. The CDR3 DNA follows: TGTGCCAGCTCACCTCACAGGGGGCGCGGGAATGGCTACACCTTC. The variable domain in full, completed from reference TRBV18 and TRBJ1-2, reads NAGVMQNPRHLVRRRGQEARLRCSPMKGHSHVYWYRQLPEEGLKFMVYLQKENIIDESGMPKERFSAEFPKEGPSILRIQQVVRGDSAAYFCASSPHRGRGNGYTFGSGTRLTVV.